The 17 T cell receptor beta chains presented below share a single source sample, sequenced in a study of blood T cell repertoires in COVID-19. The repertoire was sequenced with immunoSEQ multiplex PCR; TCRdb's copy has only in-frame clones and lacks some. The repertoire holds roughly 220,000 clones, with 82% as singletons. The sequencing sample was made of peripheral blood. These receptors originate from a woman of 80 years or more with COVID-19, enrolled during active disease.

The gene calls are TRBV20-1 and TRBJ1-1; 9 positions agree with TRBD1. CDR3 length: 11 amino acids. The ends lost 6 bases at V and 11 bases at J; junction bases unmatched: 7. Looked up from germline, CDR1 is DFQATT and CDR2 is SNEGSKA (reference sequence). Here the CDR3 DNA reads TGCAGTGCGTCCGGGACAGGGAAGGCTTTCTTT. This encodes CSASGTGKAFF.

The chain employs TRBV2 and TRBJ1-1; 9 positions match TRBD1. Trimming at V came to 5 bases and at J to 0 bases, leaving 7 bases not matched to a gene. The CDR3 consists of 16 residues. Germline V lookup: CDR1 SNHLY, CDR2 FYNNEI. CDR3 sequence: CASSTGTGLMNTEAFF. CDR3 nucleotide sequence: TGTGCCAGCAGTACCGGGACAGGGCTTATGAACACTGAAGCTTTCTTT.

The chain couples TRBV27 to TRBJ1-2; D is possibly TRBD1 (5 bases). The CDR3 is made up of 16 amino acids. The germline V and J ends were trimmed by 5 bases and 1 base, with 17 bases remaining between them. CDR1 and CDR2 (germline): MNHEY, SMNVEV (reference sequence). CDR3 coding DNA: TGTGCCAGCAGTCCCCGGGGGACCTGGAATAACTATGGCTACACCTTC. Its protein is CASSPRGTWNNYGYTF.

This chain links TRBV7-9 with TRBJ1-1, with D perhaps TRBD1 (6 bases). Germline V gene lookup returns CDR1 SEHNR and CDR2 FQNEAQ (reference sequence). The CDR3 extends over 14 amino acids. The germline V and J ends were trimmed by 7 bases and 1 base, with 13 bases remaining between them. Here the CDR3 reads CASNVDRWNTEAFF. The CDR3 DNA sequence: TGTGCCAGCAACGTAGACAGGTGGAACACTGAAGCTTTCTTT.

The chain uses TRBV19 and TRBJ1-1; D perhaps matches TRBD1 (5 bases). Germline V gene lookup returns CDR1 LNHDA and CDR2 SQIVND (reference sequence). V was shortened by 3 bases and J by 5 bases, with 16 bases between the two germline ends. There are 15 residues in the CDR3. The CDR3 region is CASSMGRQRATEAFF. The CDR3 DNA follows: TGTGCCAGTAGTATGGGGCGGCAAAGGGCGACTGAAGCTTTCTTT.

The rearrangement uses TRBV5-5 and TRBJ1-1; 8 bases are shared with TRBD1. In germline, CDR1 is SGHKS, CDR2 YYEKEE (reference sequence). With 4 bases clipped from V and 8 bases from J, the junction kept 1 base outside the gene matches. The CDR3 spans 11 residues. The CDR3 coding sequence is TGTGCCAGCAGCGGGGACAGGGAAGCTTTCTTT. Its translation is CASSGDREAFF.

The CDR3 loop reads CATLRGGTEAFF. The CDR3 nucleotides are TGTGCCACCCTACGGGGGGGTACTGAAGCTTTCTTT. The chain couples TRBV19 to TRBJ1-1; a possible D gene is TRBD1 (5 bases). Trimming took off 10 bases at V and 5 bases at J, with 14 bases between the two ends. Germline V gene sequence: CDR1 LNHDA, CDR2 SQIVND (reference sequence). This CDR3 has 12 amino acids.

The chain employs TRBV6-5 and TRBJ1-3; D gene unclear. V was clipped by 4 bases and J by 3 bases, with 10 bases between them. This CDR3 is built from 14 residues. Germline V gene data show CDR1 as MNHEY and CDR2 as SVGAGI. The CDR3 coding sequence is TGTGCCAGCAGTTCCCCTTCAGATGGAAACACCATATATTTT. Protein product: CASSSPSDGNTIYF.

This clone was seen only a few times. This sequence joins TRBV27 and TRBJ1-2, with unresolved D. The germline V and J ends were trimmed by 6 bases and 7 bases, with 21 bases remaining between them. CDR3 length: 15 amino acids. Germline CDR1 MNHEY, CDR2 SMNVEV (reference sequence). The DNA of the CDR3 is TGTGCCAGCAGCATACCGGGGAGGAAAAAAGGTGGCTACACCTTC. This codes for CASSIPGRKKGGYTF.

This clone was counted a few times. The V gene is TRBV5-1, the J gene TRBJ1-2; no clear D gene. The germline V gene has CDR1 SGHRS and CDR2 YFSETQ. CDR3 length: 15 amino acids. Deletions cut 0 bases from V and 2 bases from J, with 11 bases between. The CDR3 DNA reads as TGCGCCAGCAGCTTGGGCGGGGAGTCCAACTATGGCTACACCTTC. Translating it yields CASSLGGESNYGYTF.

This clone was detected once. The rearrangement joins TRBV20-1 to TRBJ1-5; D is perhaps TRBD1 (5 bases). V lost 4 bases and J 5 bases, leaving 9 bases between the germline ends. CDR1 DFQATT and CDR2 SNEGSKA come from the germline V gene (reference sequence). CDR3 length: 12 amino acids. The CDR3 nucleotides are TGCAGTGCTATTGACAGCGATCAGCCCCAGCATTTT. Translating gives CSAIDSDQPQHF.

The chain employs TRBV6-2 or TRBV6-3 and TRBJ2-7, with D unclear. This CDR3 comprises 12 residues. V was shortened by 2 bases and J by 4 bases, with 6 bases between the two germline ends. CDR1 and CDR2 (germline): MNHEY, SVGEGT. CDR3 sequence reads: CASSYADYEQYF. CDR3 nucleotide sequence: TGTGCCAGCAGTTACGCGGATTACGAGCAGTACTTC.

The gene calls are TRBV5-8 and TRBJ1-2, with TRBD1 matching over 9 bases. The CDR3 length is 13 residues. Germline CDR1 is SGHTS and CDR2 is YDEGEE. The J segment lost 7 bases and the V segment lost 3 bases, leaving 4 bases of the junction unmatched. DNA of the CDR3: TGTGCCAGCAGCTGGACAGGGGAAAGTGGCTACACCTTC. It encodes CASSWTGESGYTF.

The genes are TRBV7-9 and TRBJ2-7; D not resolved. Germline V gives CDR1 SEHNR, CDR2 FQNEAQ (reference sequence). The CDR3 is 15 amino acids. Trimming shortened V by 1 base and J by 4 bases, and 14 bases separated the two germline ends. The CDR3 here is CASSLGAEPWYEQYF. For the CDR3, the DNA is TGTGCCAGCAGCTTAGGGGCCGAGCCCTGGTACGAGCAGTACTTC. Full variable domain (rest looked up from reference TRBV7-9 and TRBJ2-7): DTGVSQNPRHKITKRGQNVTFRCDPISEHNRLYWYRQTLGQGPEFLTYFQNEAQLEKSRLLSDRFSAERPKGSFSTLEIQRTEQGDSAMYLCASSLGAEPWYEQYFGPGTRLTVT.

This clone was seen a few times. The chain is built from TRBV2 and TRBJ1-5; TRBD1 agrees at 9 bases. This CDR3 has 14 residues. V dropped 6 bases and J dropped 4; count of bases not matched to a gene: 4. CDR1 SNHLY and CDR2 FYNNEI come from the germline V gene. The CDR3 DNA is TGTGCCAGCAGGGCCGGGACAGGGAATCAGCCCCAGCATTTT. Translating gives CASRAGTGNQPQHF.

This clone was found many times. The chain carries TRBV5-1 and TRBJ2-3; 10 bases agree with TRBD2. The V gene's germline CDR1 is SGHRS and CDR2 YFSETQ. This CDR3 has 15 residues. With 4 bases clipped from V and 1 base from J, the junction kept 3 bases outside the gene matches. CDR3 protein: CASSRGLAGTDTQYF. The CDR3 DNA is TGCGCCAGCAGCAGAGGACTAGCGGGCACAGATACGCAGTATTTT.

The chain recombines TRBV6-1 with TRBJ1-4; the D is unclear. V was shortened by 2 bases and J by 8 bases, with 15 bases between the two germline ends. The CDR3 is 15 amino acids. CDR1 MNHNS and CDR2 SASEGT come from the germline V gene. The CDR3 region is CASSERSPSREKLFF. The DNA of the CDR3 is TGTGCCAGCAGTGAAAGGAGCCCTAGTAGGGAAAAACTGTTTTTT.